The entry below gives a single T cell receptor (beta chain) sequence along with its context. Its target is unknown. These data belong to a study of cytomegalovirus exposure and HLA in healthy donors. Study conclusions and caveats: Cytomegalovirus-associated TCR beta chains were listed, numbering 150 to 200. A later analysis found that most CMV-associated TCR beta chains appeared HLA-restricted. In an earlier analysis, about 90% or about 30%: the productive usage of most TCR beta V segments.

Use of 60 Vbeta and 13 Jbeta primers characterized the PCR. Some clones are missing from TCRdb's copy, which holds only in-frame ones; the method was immunoSEQ multiplex PCR. The table shows about 130,000 clones, with over 80% occurring only once. The TCR was taken from a young man in good health and CMV-seropositive. Sequencing used PBMCs.

CDR3 in DNA: TGTGCCAGCAGTTTTGGGGGCCACGAGCAGTACTTC. Amino acid sequence: CASSFGGHEQYF. The V and J genes are TRBV27 and TRBJ2-7; TRBD1 is a possible D gene (6 bases). Germline V gene sequence: CDR1 MNHEY, CDR2 SMNVEV (reference sequence). Trimming took 3 bases from V and 5 from J, leaving 8 bases between them. The CDR3 runs 12 residues.